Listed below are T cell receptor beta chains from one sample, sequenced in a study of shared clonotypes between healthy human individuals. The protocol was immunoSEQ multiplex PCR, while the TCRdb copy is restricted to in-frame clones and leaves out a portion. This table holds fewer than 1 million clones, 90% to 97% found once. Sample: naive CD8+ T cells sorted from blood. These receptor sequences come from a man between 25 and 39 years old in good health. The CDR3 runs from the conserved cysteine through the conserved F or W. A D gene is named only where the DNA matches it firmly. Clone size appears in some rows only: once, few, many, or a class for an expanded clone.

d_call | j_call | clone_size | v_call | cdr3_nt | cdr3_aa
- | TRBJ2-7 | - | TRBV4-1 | TGCGCCAGCAGCCAAGTGGCCAGGGAGATCTACGAGCAGTACTTC | CASSQVAREIYEQYF
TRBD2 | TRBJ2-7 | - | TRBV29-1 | TGCAGCGTGGTCGGGGGGGTTCTCTCCTACGAGCAGTACTTC | CSVVGGVLSYEQYF
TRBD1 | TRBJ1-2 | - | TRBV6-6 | TGTGCCAGCAGTTACGGGGACAGGGAAGGCTACACCTTC | CASSYGDREGYTF
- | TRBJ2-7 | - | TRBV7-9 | TGTGCCAGCAGCCCAGGGGCAGGGCAGTACTTC | CASSPGAGQYF
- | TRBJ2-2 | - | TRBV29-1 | TGCAGCGTTGTCCGGCGGGACGCCGGGGAGCTGTTTTTT | CSVVRRDAGELFF
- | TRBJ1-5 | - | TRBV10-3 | TGTGCCATCAGTGAGCCAAACAATCAGCCCCAGCATTTT | CAISEPNNQPQHF
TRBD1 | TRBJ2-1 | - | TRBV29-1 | TGCAGCGTTGGTCTGACAGGGGCCCTGGGAGTAGGACTCCACAATGAGCAGTTCTTC | CSVGLTGALGVGLHNEQFF
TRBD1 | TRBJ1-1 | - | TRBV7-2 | TGTGCCAGCAGCACCGGTGAGTGGGACAGATTCACTGAAGCTTTCTTT | CASSTGEWDRFTEAFF
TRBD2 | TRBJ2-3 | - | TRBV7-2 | TGTGCCAGCAGCTTCCGGACTAGCGGGAGAGATACGCAGTATTTT | CASSFRTSGRDTQYF
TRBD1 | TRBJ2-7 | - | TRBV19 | TGTGCCAGTAGTATCGCCGGGACAGGGCGCGAGCAGTACTTC | CASSIAGTGREQYF
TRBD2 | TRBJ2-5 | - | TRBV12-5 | TGTGCTAGTGACCTCTTCACGGGGGGCCAAGAGACCCAGTACTTC | CASDLFTGGQETQYF
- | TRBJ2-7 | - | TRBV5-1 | TGCGCCAGCAGCCTCAGAAACGGACCCTACGAGCAGTACTTC | CASSLRNGPYEQYF
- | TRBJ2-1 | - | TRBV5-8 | TGTGCCAGCAGCTGGGGGGTCTCTATGGACAATGAGCAGTTCTTC | CASSWGVSMDNEQFF
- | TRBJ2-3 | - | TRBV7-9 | TGTGCCAGCAGCTCACCCGGGTTTTCCACAGATACGCAGTATTTT | CASSSPGFSTDTQYF
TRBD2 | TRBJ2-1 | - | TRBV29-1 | TGCAGCGCCGCCAATCGCGGGAGGGGTTTAGGCAATGAGCAGTTCTTC | CSAANRGRGLGNEQFF
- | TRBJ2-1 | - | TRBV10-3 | TGTGCCATCAGTGAGTCGGTTCAGACGAGCTCCTACAATGAGCAGTTCTTC | CAISESVQTSSYNEQFF
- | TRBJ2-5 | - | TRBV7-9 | TGTGCCAGCAGCTTAGCGGGGAAGGGTGAAGAGACCCAGTACTTC | CASSLAGKGEETQYF
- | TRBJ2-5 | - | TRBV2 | TGTGCCAGCTCCCGACCCTACCCAACTGAGACCCAGTACTTC | CASSRPYPTETQYF
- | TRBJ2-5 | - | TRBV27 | TGTGCCAGCAGTTTCGGGGCCCAAGAGACCCAGTACTTC | CASSFGAQETQYF
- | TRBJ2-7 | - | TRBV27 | TGTGCCAGCAGTTTATCGGCAGGGGACTCCTACGAGCAGTACTTC | CASSLSAGDSYEQYF
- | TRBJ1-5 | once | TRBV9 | TGTGCCAGCAGCGCCAACCCCGGGAGCAATCAGCCCCAGCATTTT | CASSANPGSNQPQHF
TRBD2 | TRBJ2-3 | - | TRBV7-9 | TGTGCCAGCAGCCTCCTACCGGGACTAGCGACAGATACGCAGTATTTT | CASSLLPGLATDTQYF
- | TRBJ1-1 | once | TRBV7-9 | TGTGCCAGCAATTCAAGGGGTGAACGAGCTTTCTTT | CASNSRGERAFF
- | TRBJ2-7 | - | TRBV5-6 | TGTGCCAGCAGCTTGACTAGTAGAAGGTACGAGCAGTACTTC | CASSLTSRRYEQYF
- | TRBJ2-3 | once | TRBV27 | TGTGCCAGCAGTTTTGGGGGAGATACGCAGTATTTT | CASSFGGDTQYF
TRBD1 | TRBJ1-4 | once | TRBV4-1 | TGCGCCAGCAGCCAAGTCCAGGGGGTAAATGAAAAACTGTTTTTT | CASSQVQGVNEKLFF
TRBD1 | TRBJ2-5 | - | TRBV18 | TGTGCCAGCTCACCATCCTCATCCCCGGACAGGGGGAAGCAAGAGACCCAGTACTTC | CASSPSSSPDRGKQETQYF
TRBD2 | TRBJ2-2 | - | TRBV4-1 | TGCGCCAGCAGCCTCCTCCCCAGCGGGGACACCGGGGAGCTGTTTTTT | CASSLLPSGDTGELFF
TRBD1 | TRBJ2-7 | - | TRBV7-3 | TGTGCCAGCAGCTTAGAACGCAGGGGGCGTAGCCACGAGCAGTACTTC | CASSLERRGRSHEQYF
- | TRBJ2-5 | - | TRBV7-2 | TGTGCCACTTCTGATTCAGACTTTCCACGAGAGACCCAGTACTTC | CATSDSDFPRETQYF
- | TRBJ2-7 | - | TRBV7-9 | TGTGCCAGCACGCGAGGGGGGAGCTCCTACGAGCAGTACTTC | CASTRGGSSYEQYF
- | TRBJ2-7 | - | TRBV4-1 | TGCGCCAGCAGCCCTCGCCTAGCCTACGAGCAGTACTTC | CASSPRLAYEQYF
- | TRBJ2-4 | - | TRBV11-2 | TGTGCCAGCAGCTTAGGAGGGACGGCTGGGGACATTCAGTACTTC | CASSLGGTAGDIQYF
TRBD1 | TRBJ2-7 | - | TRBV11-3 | TGTGCCAGCAGGAAGACAGGGATCGAGCAGTACTTC | CASRKTGIEQYF